This paragraph covers one T cell receptor (beta chain) sequence. Its antigen is undetermined. Autoimmune disease history or systemic immunosuppression barred patients. Using immunoSEQ multiplex PCR, the repertoire was profiled, and TCRdb retains in-frame clones only, with some absent. This sample has 95,000 to 110,000 clones; under 95% occur once, and the top ten carry roughly 1.2%. V lost 3 bases to trimming and J lost 4 bases; unmatched junction nucleotides: 6. This CDR3 is 15 amino acids long. The germline gives CDR1 MDHEN, CDR2 SYDVKM. The entry originates in a study of OX40 agonist ivuxolimab in advanced cancers. Study-level findings and limits: With doses of 0.1 to 3.0 mg/kg, CD4+ and CD8+ blood T cells had undergone clonal expansion by week 6.

This sample comprised CD4+ or CD8+ T cells sorted from blood, obtained in a trial of the OX40 agonist ivuxolimab. The source of this sequence is an adult with an advanced solid tumor such as melanoma, head and neck, liver or kidney cancer. The chain recombines TRBV28 with TRBJ1-2, with 9 bases fitting TRBD1. CDR3 amino acids: CASSFRTGVVYGYTF. DNA for the CDR3: TGTGCCAGCAGTTTCCGGACAGGGGTCGTCTATGGCTACACCTTC.